The T cell receptor beta chain described here comes from a study of Graves' ophthalmopathy and Graves' hyperthyroidism. In the study overall: Peripheral blood was obtained at first diagnosis, ahead of any treatment.

Only a few counts were recorded for this clonotype. What it binds is unknown. Beta-chain TCR CDR3 regions were amplified from RNA transcripts. HTBI primers were employed in first-round RT-PCR, then a second-round multiplex PCR followed. From the multiplex PCR reads, TCRdb called clonotypes with MiXCR, one entry per CDR3 protein. The data hold about 390,000 distinct CDR3 sequences, with over 15% observed a single time. V lost 6 bases, J lost 5 bases, and 4 bases stayed unmatched. Germline V gene data show CDR1 as MNHNS and CDR2 as SASEGT. The CDR3 has 14 residues. Study results and caveats: Detection in blood was also observed for most expanded thyroid clonotypes above 0.001 frequency.

The sequenced sample consisted of peripheral blood. The chain recombines TRBV6-1 with TRBJ2-3, with 11 nucleotides matching TRBD1. The clonotype comes from a woman aged 18-29 years with stable Graves' hyperthyroidism. CDR3 in DNA: TGTGCCAGCAGCGCGGACAGGGGGCTAGATACGCAGTATTTT. It is translated as CASSADRGLDTQYF.